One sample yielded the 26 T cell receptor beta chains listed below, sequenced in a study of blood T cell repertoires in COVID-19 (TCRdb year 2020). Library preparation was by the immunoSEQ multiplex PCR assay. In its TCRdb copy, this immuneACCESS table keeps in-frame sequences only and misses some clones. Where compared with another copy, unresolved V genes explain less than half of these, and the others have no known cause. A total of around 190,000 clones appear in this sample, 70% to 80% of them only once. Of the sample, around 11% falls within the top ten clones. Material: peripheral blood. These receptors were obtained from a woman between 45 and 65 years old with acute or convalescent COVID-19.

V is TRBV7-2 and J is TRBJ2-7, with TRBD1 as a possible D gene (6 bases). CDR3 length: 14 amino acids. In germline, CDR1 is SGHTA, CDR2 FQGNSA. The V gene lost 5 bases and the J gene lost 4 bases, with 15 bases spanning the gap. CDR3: CASSPQGTKYEQYF. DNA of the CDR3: TGTGCCAGCAGCCCGCAGGGGACGAAGTACGAGCAGTACTTC.

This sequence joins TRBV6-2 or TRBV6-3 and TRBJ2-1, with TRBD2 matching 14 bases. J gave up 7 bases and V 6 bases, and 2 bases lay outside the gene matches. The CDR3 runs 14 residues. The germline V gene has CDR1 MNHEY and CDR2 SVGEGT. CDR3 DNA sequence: TGTGCCAGCAGCGGGACTAGCGGGAGTAATGAGCAGTTCTTC. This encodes CASSGTSGSNEQFF.

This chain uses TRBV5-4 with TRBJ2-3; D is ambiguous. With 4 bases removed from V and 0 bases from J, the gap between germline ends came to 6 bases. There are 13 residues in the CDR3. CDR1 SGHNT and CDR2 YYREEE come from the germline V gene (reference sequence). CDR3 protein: CASSPTSTDTQYF. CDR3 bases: TGTGCCAGCAGCCCGACTAGCACAGATACGCAGTATTTT.

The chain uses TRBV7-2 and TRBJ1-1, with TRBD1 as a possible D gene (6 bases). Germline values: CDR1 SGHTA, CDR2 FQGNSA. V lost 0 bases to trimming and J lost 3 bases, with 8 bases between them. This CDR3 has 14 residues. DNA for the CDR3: TGTGCCAGCAGCTTAGCGTACAGGGACACTGAAGCTTTCTTT. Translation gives CASSLAYRDTEAFF.

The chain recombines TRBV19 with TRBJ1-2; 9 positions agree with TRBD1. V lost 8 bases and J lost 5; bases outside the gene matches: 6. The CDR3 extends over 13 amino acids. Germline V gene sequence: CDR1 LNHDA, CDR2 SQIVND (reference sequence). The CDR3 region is CASSLTGGYGYTF. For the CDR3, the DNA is TGTGCCAGTTCACTGACAGGGGGATATGGCTACACCTTC.

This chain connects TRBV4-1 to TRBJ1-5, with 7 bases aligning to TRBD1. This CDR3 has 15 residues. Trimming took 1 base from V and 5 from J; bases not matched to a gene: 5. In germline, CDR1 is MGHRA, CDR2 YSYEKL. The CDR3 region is CASSQGARGHQPQHF. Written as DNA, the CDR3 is TGCGCCAGCAGCCAAGGTGCAAGGGGGCATCAGCCCCAGCATTTT.

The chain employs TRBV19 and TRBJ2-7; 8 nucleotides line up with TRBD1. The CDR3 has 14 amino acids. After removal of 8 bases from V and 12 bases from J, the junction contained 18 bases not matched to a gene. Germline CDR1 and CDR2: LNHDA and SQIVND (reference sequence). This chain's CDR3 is CASGTGTGRGPTYF. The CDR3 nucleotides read TGTGCCAGTGGAACCGGGACAGGCAGGGGCCCGACGTACTTC.

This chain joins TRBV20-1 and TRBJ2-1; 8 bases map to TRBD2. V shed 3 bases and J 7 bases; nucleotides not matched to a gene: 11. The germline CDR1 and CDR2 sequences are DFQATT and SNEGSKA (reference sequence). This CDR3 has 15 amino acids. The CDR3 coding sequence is TGCAGTGCTAGTGTATTATACCGGGGGGGGAATGAGCAGTTCTTC. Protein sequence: CSASVLYRGGNEQFF.

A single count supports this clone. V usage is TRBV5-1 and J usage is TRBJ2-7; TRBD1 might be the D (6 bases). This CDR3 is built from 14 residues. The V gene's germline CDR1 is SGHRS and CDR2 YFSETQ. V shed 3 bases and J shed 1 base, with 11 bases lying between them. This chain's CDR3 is CASSSSTGSYEQYF. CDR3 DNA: TGCGCCAGCAGCTCATCGACAGGTTCCTACGAGCAGTACTTC.

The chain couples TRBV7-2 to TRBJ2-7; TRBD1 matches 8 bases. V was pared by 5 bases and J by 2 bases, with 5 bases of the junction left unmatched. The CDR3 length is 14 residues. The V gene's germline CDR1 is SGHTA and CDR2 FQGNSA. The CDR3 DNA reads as TGTGCCAGCAGCATAAGGGACAGGACCTACGAGCAGTACTTC. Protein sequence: CASSIRDRTYEQYF.

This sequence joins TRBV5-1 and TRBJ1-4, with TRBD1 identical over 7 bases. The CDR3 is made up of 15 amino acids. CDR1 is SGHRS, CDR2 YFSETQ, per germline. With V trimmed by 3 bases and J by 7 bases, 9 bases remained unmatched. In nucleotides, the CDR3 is TGCGCCAGCAGCTCAGACAGGGTTGAGGGTGAAAAACTGTTTTTT. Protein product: CASSSDRVEGEKLFF.

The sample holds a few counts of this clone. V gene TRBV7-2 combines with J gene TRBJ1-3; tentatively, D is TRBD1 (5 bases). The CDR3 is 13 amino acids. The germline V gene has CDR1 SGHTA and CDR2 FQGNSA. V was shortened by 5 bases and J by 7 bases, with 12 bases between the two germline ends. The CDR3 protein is CASSPQSGNTIYF. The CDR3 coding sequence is TGTGCCAGCAGCCCACAGTCAGGGAACACCATATATTTT.

CDR3 sequence reads: CASSSLAGGSYEQYF. DNA for the CDR3: TGTGCCAGCAGCTCCTTAGCGGGAGGGTCCTACGAGCAGTACTTC. The V and J genes are TRBV11-2 and TRBJ2-7, with 11 nucleotides matching TRBD2. Looked up from germline, CDR1 is SGHAT and CDR2 is FQNNGV. The CDR3 spans 15 residues. V shed 4 bases, J shed 1 base, and the junction held 3 bases outside the gene matches.

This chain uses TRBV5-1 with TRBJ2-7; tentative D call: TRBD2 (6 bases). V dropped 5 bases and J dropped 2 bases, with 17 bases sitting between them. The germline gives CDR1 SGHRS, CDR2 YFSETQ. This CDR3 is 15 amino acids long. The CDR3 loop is CASSSTGVGPYEQYF. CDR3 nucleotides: TGCGCCAGCAGTTCGACGGGAGTGGGGCCCTACGAGCAGTACTTC.

CDR3 amino acids: CASSVMGLDNQPQHF. The CDR3 bases are TGTGCCAGCAGTGTTATGGGACTGGACAATCAGCCCCAGCATTTT. V gene TRBV2 combines with J gene TRBJ1-5; possible D gene TRBD1, 5 bases. V was cut by 4 bases and J by 3 bases, with 13 bases left in between. There are 15 residues in the CDR3. CDR1 is SNHLY, CDR2 FYNNEI, per germline.

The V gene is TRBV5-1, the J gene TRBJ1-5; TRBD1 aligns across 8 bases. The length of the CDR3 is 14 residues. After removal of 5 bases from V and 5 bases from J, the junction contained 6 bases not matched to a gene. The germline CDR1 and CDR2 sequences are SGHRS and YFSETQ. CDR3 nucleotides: TGCGCCAGCAGTGAGACAGGGGATGATCAGCCCCAGCATTTT. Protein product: CASSETGDDQPQHF.

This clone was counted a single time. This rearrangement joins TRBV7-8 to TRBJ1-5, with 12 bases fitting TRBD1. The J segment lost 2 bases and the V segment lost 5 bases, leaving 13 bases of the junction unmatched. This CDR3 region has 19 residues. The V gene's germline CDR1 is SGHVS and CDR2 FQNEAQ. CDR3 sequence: CASSGKRDRGLGGNQPQHF. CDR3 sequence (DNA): TGTGCCAGCAGCGGCAAACGGGACAGGGGGCTTGGGGGCAATCAGCCCCAGCATTTT.

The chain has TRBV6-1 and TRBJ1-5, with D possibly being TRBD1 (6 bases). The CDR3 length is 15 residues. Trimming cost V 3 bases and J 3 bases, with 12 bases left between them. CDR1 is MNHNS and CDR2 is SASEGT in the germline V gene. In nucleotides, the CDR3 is TGTGCCAGCAGTGAGGAAGGGGGTAACAATCAGCCCCAGCATTTT. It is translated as CASSEEGGNNQPQHF.

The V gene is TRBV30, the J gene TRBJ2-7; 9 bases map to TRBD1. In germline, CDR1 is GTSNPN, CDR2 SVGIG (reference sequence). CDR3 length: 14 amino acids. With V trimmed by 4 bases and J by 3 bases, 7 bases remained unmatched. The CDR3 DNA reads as TGTGCCTGGACGCCCGGGACAGGGAACTACGAGCAGTACTTC. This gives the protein CAWTPGTGNYEQYF.

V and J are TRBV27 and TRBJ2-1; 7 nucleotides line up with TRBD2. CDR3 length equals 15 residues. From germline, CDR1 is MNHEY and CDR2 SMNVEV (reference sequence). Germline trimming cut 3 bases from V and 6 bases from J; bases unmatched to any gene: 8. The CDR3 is CASSFLAVLSNEQFF. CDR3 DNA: TGTGCCAGCAGTTTCCTAGCGGTCCTTTCCAATGAGCAGTTCTTC.

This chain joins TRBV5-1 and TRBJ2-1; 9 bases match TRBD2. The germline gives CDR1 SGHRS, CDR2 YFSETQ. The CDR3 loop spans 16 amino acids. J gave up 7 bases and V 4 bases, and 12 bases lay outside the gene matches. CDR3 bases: TGCGCCAGCAGCCTGGGAGCAGCGGGAGGAGGGAATGAGCAGTTCTTC. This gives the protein CASSLGAAGGGNEQFF.

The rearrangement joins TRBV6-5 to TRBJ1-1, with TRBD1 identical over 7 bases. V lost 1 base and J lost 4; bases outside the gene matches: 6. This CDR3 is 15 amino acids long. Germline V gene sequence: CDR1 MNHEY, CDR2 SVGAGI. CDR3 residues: CASSYFSGGSTEAFF. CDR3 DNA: TGTGCCAGCAGTTACTTCTCAGGGGGAAGCACTGAAGCTTTCTTT.

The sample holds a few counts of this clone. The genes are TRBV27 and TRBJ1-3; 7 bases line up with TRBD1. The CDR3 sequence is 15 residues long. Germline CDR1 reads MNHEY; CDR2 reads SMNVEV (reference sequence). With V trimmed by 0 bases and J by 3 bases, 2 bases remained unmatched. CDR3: CASSLSTGVGNTIYF. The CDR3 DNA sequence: TGTGCCAGCAGTTTATCTACAGGGGTTGGAAACACCATATATTTT.

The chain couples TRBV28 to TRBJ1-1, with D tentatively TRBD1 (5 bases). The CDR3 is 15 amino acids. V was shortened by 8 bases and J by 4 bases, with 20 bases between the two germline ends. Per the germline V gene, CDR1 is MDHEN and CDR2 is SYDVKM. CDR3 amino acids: CASQEMGLTGTEAFF. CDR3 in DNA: TGTGCCAGCCAAGAAATGGGGCTGACGGGCACTGAAGCTTTCTTT.

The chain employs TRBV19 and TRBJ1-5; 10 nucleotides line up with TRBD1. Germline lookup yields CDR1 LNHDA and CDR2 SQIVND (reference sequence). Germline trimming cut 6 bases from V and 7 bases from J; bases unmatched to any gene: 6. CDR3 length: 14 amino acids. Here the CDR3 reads CASSRTGGGQPQHF. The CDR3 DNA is TGTGCCAGTAGCAGGACAGGGGGTGGGCAGCCCCAGCATTTT.

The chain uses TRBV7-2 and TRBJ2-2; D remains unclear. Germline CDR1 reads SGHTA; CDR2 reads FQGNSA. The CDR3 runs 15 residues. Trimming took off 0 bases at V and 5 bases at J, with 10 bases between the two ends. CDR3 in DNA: TGTGCCAGCAGCTTAGCCCCAGATGTGACCGGGGAGCTGTTTTTT. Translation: CASSLAPDVTGELFF.